This paragraph covers one T cell receptor (beta chain) sequence. This record comes from a study of CD8 T cells in Susac syndrome. Background on the study: Susac syndrome patients were untreated, on corticosteroids with some adding intravenous immunoglobulin, or on intravenous immunoglobulin only.

Reverse transcription used about 0.45 to 1 ug RNA and random hexamers. TCRdb re-called the immunoSEQ multiplex PCR reads through MiXCR, storing one row per CDR3 protein. The sample consists of 95,000 to 150,000 distinct CDR3 sequences, 96% of them appearing once. Negative isolation was used for CD8+ and CD4+ T cells, and FACS enrichment was applied to TEMRA cells. Germline V CDR1 and CDR2: MGHDK, SYGVNS. V was clipped by 3 bases and J by 4 bases; unmatched bases: 7. CDR3 length: 17 amino acids. The rearrangement joins TRBV25-1 to TRBJ2-3, with 13 nucleotides matching TRBD2. The sequence was collected from a human donor with Susac syndrome. Sequencing was carried out using CD4+ T cells from PBMCs. CDR3 bases: TGTGCCAGCAGTGACGCCGGACTAGCGGGAGTTGCAGATACGCAGTATTTT. Protein sequence: CASSDAGLAGVADTQYF.